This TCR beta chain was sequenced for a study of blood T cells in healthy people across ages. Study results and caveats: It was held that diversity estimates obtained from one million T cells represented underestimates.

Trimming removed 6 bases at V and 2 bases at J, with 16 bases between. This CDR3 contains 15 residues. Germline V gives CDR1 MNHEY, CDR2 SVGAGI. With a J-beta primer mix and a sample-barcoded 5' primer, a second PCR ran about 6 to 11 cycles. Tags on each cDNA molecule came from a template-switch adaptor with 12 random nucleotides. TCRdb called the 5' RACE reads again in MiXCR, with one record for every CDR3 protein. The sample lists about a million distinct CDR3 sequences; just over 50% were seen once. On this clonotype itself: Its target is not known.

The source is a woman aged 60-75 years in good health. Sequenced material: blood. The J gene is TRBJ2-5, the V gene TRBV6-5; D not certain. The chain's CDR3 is CASSPGDVNQETQYF. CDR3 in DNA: TGTGCCAGCAGCCCGGGCGATGTAAATCAAGAGACCCAGTACTTC.